One and the same sample provided the 2 T cell receptor beta chains below, sequenced in a study of T-cell memory formation after mild COVID-19. TCRdb re-called the 5' RACE reads with MiXCR, one entry per CDR3 protein. This sample yields about 430,000 distinct CDR3 sequences, of which 20% to 25% are seen a single time; 8.8% belongs to the top ten. Sequences were obtained from PBMCs or a T cell subset sorted from them (not recorded which). Receptor source: an adult woman who had mild COVID-19 (a few samples of this study predate the infection). Cell type and time point are not known.

This sequence joins TRBV5-1 and TRBJ2-5; 12 bases are shared with TRBD2. After removal of 3 bases from V and 2 bases from J, the junction contained 11 bases not matched to a gene. The length of the CDR3 is 18 residues. From germline, CDR1 is SGHRS and CDR2 YFSETQ. CDR3 in amino acids: CASSSGAGTSGYQETQYF. CDR3 coding DNA: TGCGCCAGCAGCTCCGGAGCCGGGACTAGCGGGTATCAAGAGACCCAGTACTTC.

The chain carries TRBV27 and TRBJ1-1; 7 bases map to TRBD1. This CDR3 is 14 amino acids long. Losses at the gene ends were 6 bases for V and 3 bases for J; bases not matched to a gene: 7. Germline V lookup: CDR1 MNHEY, CDR2 SMNVEV (reference sequence). CDR3 in amino acids: CASSTLQGHTEAFF. The CDR3 DNA follows: TGTGCCAGCAGCACCCTACAGGGGCACACTGAAGCTTTCTTT.